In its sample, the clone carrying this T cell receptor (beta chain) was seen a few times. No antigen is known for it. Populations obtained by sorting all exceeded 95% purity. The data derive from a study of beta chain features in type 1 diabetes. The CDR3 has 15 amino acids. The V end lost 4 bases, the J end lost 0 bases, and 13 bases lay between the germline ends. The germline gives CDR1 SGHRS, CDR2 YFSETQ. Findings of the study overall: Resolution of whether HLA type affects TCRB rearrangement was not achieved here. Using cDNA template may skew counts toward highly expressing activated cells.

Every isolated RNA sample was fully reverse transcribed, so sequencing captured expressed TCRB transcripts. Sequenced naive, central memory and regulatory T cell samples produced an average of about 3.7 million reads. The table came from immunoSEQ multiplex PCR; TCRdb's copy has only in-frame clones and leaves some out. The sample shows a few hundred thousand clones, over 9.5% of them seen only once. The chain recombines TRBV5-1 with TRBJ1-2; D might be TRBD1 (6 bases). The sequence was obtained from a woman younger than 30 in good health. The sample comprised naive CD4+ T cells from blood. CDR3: CASSPGTLANYGYTF. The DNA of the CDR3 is TGCGCCAGCAGCCCCGGGACACTAGCTAACTATGGCTACACCTTC. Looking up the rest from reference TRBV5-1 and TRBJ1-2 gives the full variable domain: KAGVTQTPRYLIKTRGQQVTLSCSPISGHRSVSWYQQTPGQGLQFLFEYFSETQRNKGNFPGRFSGRQFSNSRSEMNVSTLELGDSALYLCASSPGTLANYGYTFGSGTRLTVV.